This T cell receptor beta chain came from a study of cytotoxic CD8 clonotypes in ibrutinib-treated CLL. Regarding the study as a whole: The study found baseline clonality above age-matched healthy donors, tracking circulating CD8+ T-cell counts.

Targeted sequencing depth ranged from 1 in 200,000 to 1 in 1 million T cells. Assay: immunoSEQ multiplex PCR; the TCRdb copy retains only in-frame clones and omits some. The data show approximately 120,000 clones, about 58% seen once. Germline assignment: CDR1 PRHDT and CDR2 FYEKMQ (reference sequence). After removal of 1 base from V and 5 bases from J, the junction contained 3 bases not matched to a gene. This CDR3 has 15 amino acids. This clone was recorded only once. Its target is unknown. The sequencing used PBMCs, collected after 24 months of ibrutinib treatment. V usage is TRBV13 and J usage is TRBJ2-7, with 12 bases fitting TRBD1. The TCR sequence derives from a human donor with chronic lymphocytic leukemia. CDR3 DNA sequence: TGTGCCAGCAGCTTAGAGGGACAGGGGGCCAACGAGCAGTACTTC. Translation gives CASSLEGQGANEQYF.